One T cell receptor (beta chain) is described in this entry. Antigen specificity is unknown. Time point denoted: week 35, safety follow-up. The content of each vaccine dose was 300 ug of mutant IDH1 20-mer peptide, and topical imiquimod accompanied it. Newly diagnosed WHO grade 3 or 4 IDH1-mutant, ATRX-lost astrocytomas were identified in the donors. This sample is drawn from a study of a mutant IDH1 vaccine in newly diagnosed glioma. Background on the study: The study started vaccination 4-6 weeks after radiotherapy alone, or with temozolomide cycles. The earlier regimen, radiotherapy, temozolomide, or both, was most often both.

General study findings and limits: A vaccine-induced immune response developed in about 94% of the patients.

The repertoire was sequenced with immunoSEQ multiplex PCR; TCRdb's copy has only in-frame clones and lacks some. The sample contains 42,000 or so clones, 83% of which appear only once. CDR1 WSHSY and CDR2 SAAADI come from the germline V gene. The CDR3 length is 13 residues. The chain employs TRBV10-2 and TRBJ2-7; 8 nucleotides match TRBD1. This sample comprised PBMCs, obtained from a glioma patient whose treatment included an IDH1 peptide vaccine. The TCR sequence derives from a woman aged 45-60 years with glioma. CDR3 bases: TGCGGTAGCCAGGGGGCATCAGTATACGAGCAGTACTTC. It codes for CGSQGASVYEQYF.